These 15 T cell receptor beta chains came from one sample sequenced in a study of T cells in Graves' hyperthyroidism and ophthalmopathy. Amplified TCR beta CDR3 regions came from RNA transcripts. The HTBI primer set was used in a first-round RT-PCR of the TCR CDR3. TCRdb reprocessed the multiplex PCR reads via MiXCR and lists one record per CDR3 protein. The sample has 500,000 to 800,000 distinct CDR3 sequences, approximately 42% seen once. The sample taken for sequencing was peripheral blood or thyroid tissue (not recorded which). The origin of the receptors is an adult man with Graves' disease, either hyperthyroidism or ophthalmopathy (not recorded which).

This clonotype showed up just a few times. The V and J genes are TRBV19 and TRBJ1-6; 8 bases agree with TRBD1. CDR3 length equals 14 residues. CDR1 and CDR2 from the germline V gene are LNHDA and SQIVND (reference sequence). Unmatched junction bases numbered 9, after V lost 3 bases and J lost 14 bases. CDR3 sequence: CASSIRTGTFALHF. As DNA, the CDR3 is TGTGCCAGTAGTATCCGGACAGGGACCTTTGCCCTCCACTTT.

This clonotype showed up just a few times. The chain employs TRBV7-9 and TRBJ2-2; 11 bases align to TRBD2. The CDR3 covers 17 residues. V lost 5 bases, J lost 4 bases, and 9 bases stayed unmatched. Germline CDR1 is SEHNR and CDR2 is FQNEAQ (reference sequence). CDR3 sequence reads: CASSPHSGGARTGELFF. As DNA, the CDR3 is TGTGCCAGCAGCCCCCATAGCGGGGGGGCCCGCACCGGGGAGCTGTTTTTT.

This clonotype has just a few counts. The CDR3 spells CSARPGQGNWETQYF. The DNA for the CDR3 is TGCAGTGCTAGACCGGGACAGGGTAATTGGGAGACCCAGTACTTC. J is TRBJ2-5 and V is TRBV20-1, with 9 bases fitting TRBD1. Germline CDR1 and CDR2: DFQATT and SNEGSKA (reference sequence). CDR3 size: 15 residues. V was pared by 2 bases and J by 5 bases, with 9 bases of the junction left unmatched.

This clonotype was counted at least ten times. The chain joins TRBV7-3 to TRBJ1-5; tentatively, D is TRBD1 (5 bases). Trimming shortened V by 3 bases and J by 9 bases, and 18 bases separated the two germline ends. This CDR3 comprises 15 residues. Per the germline V gene, CDR1 is SGHTA and CDR2 is FQGTGA. The CDR3 loop is CASSLSLSRVRPQHF. The CDR3 DNA sequence: TGTGCCAGCAGCTTGTCCTTGAGCAGGGTTCGGCCCCAGCATTTT.

The chain recombines TRBV7-2 with TRBJ1-6, with D unclear. Germline V lookup: CDR1 SGHTA, CDR2 FQGNSA. V lost 1 base, J lost 0 bases, and 10 bases lay in between. CDR3 length: 17 residues. The DNA of the CDR3 is TGTGCCAGCAGCTTAGGGCCTCGGAGCTCCTATAATTCACCCCTCCACTTT. This gives the protein CASSLGPRSSYNSPLHF.

This clonotype was seen more than once but under ten times. The chain has TRBV28 and TRBJ2-7, with D maybe TRBD2 (6 bases). The CDR3 covers 15 residues. Germline values: CDR1 MDHEN, CDR2 SYDVKM. The V gene lost 4 bases and the J gene lost 2 bases, with 15 bases spanning the gap. The CDR3 nucleotides are TGTGCCAGCAGTTCTTCCGGGACTTTAACCTACGAGCAGTACTTC. It translates to CASSSSGTLTYEQYF.

This clonotype was seen repeatedly, ten times or more. The chain is built from TRBV7-9 and TRBJ1-5; the D gene is possibly TRBD1 (5 bases). CDR3 length equals 14 residues. V was clipped by 5 bases and J by 5 bases, with 13 bases between them. In germline, CDR1 is SEHNR, CDR2 FQNEAQ (reference sequence). The CDR3 DNA sequence: TGTGCCAGCAGCCCCCGGGACGCCGATCAGCCCCAGCATTTT. Amino acids: CASSPRDADQPQHF.

The chain joins TRBV11-2 to TRBJ2-5; 9 bases are a match to TRBD1. From germline, CDR1 is SGHAT and CDR2 FQNNGV. The CDR3 length is 16 residues. V lost 2 bases, J lost 7 bases, and 11 bases stayed unmatched. The CDR3 spells CASSLRKPGQGATQYF. The CDR3 coding sequence is TGTGCCAGCAGCTTAAGGAAACCGGGACAGGGTGCGACCCAGTACTTC.

At least ten counts were recorded for this clonotype. This CDR3 reads CAIRGTGRDTEAFF. The CDR3 DNA reads as TGTGCCATCAGGGGGACAGGGAGGGACACTGAAGCTTTCTTT. The V and J genes are TRBV10-3 and TRBJ1-1, with 9 bases matching TRBD1. Germline lookup yields CDR1 ENHRY and CDR2 SYGVKD. J lost 3 bases, V lost 6 bases, and 5 bases had no gene match. The CDR3 consists of 14 residues.

This clonotype was counted many times. The chain joins TRBV24-1 to TRBJ2-5; D call uncertain. The CDR3 has 15 residues. Germline V CDR1 and CDR2: KGHDR, SFDVKD. V dropped 4 bases and J dropped 1 base, with 12 bases sitting between them. The CDR3, as DNA: TGTGCCACCAGTGAGGAAATAGGCATCCAAGAGACCCAGTACTTC. Protein: CATSEEIGIQETQYF.

The V and J genes are TRBV6-6 and TRBJ2-6; maybe TRBD2 (6 bases). The CDR3 is made up of 13 amino acids. Germline V gene lookup returns CDR1 MNHNY and CDR2 SVGAGI (reference sequence). Trimming shortened V by 5 bases and J by 10 bases, and 12 bases separated the two germline ends. As DNA, the CDR3 is TGTGCCAGCAGTGCGTACGGGACTAACGTCCTGACTTTC. Translated, it gives CASSAYGTNVLTF.

In its sample, this clonotype was seen a few times. The CDR3 DNA reads TGTGCCACCAGTGATGAAAATAGCGGGGCCGGGGAGCTGTTTTTT. As protein: CATSDENSGAGELFF. The chain combines TRBV24-1 with TRBJ2-2; 8 bases are a match to TRBD2. Germline CDR1 reads KGHDR; CDR2 reads SFDVKD. This CDR3 has 15 residues. Trimming removed 3 bases from V and 6 bases from J; junction bases left unmatched: 5.

This clonotype was found many times. This chain joins TRBV7-9 and TRBJ2-7; the D is unclear. V gave up 4 bases and J gave up 1 base, with 11 bases separating them. The CDR3 has 14 residues. Germline V gene data show CDR1 as SEHNR and CDR2 as FQNEAQ (reference sequence). CDR3 in amino acids: CASSSRTESYEQYF. CDR3 bases: TGTGCCAGCAGCTCGAGGACGGAGTCCTACGAGCAGTACTTC.

V and J are TRBV7-2 and TRBJ1-4, with TRBD1 identical over 8 bases. Germline values: CDR1 SGHTA, CDR2 FQGNSA. V lost 5 bases, J lost 7 bases, and 6 bases stayed unmatched. This CDR3 has 14 residues. CDR3 DNA sequence: TGTGCCAGCAGCATCGGACAGGGTTTTGAAAAACTGTTTTTT. Protein sequence: CASSIGQGFEKLFF.

The chain has TRBV6-6 and TRBJ2-6, with unresolved D. The V end was cut by 3 bases, the J end by 4 bases, with 13 bases between. The germline gives CDR1 MNHNY, CDR2 SVGAGI (reference sequence). The CDR3 runs 16 residues. The CDR3 loop reads CASSYKRAPGANVLTF. The DNA for the CDR3 is TGTGCCAGCAGTTATAAAAGGGCTCCAGGGGCCAACGTCCTGACTTTC.